The 3 T cell receptor beta chains listed next were all sequenced from one sample in a study of cytomegalovirus exposure and HLA in healthy donors. PCR used 60 Vbeta primers and 13 Jbeta primers. The table came from immunoSEQ multiplex PCR; TCRdb's copy has only in-frame clones and leaves some out. Among 100,000 to 130,000 clones listed, roughly 80% were seen once. Sequencing was done on a sample of PBMCs. These receptors were taken from a man between 25 and 39 years old in good health and CMV-seronegative.

The chain carries TRBV5-1 and TRBJ2-1, with D unclear. V lost 4 bases, J lost 8 bases, and 10 bases lay in between. CDR3 length: 12 residues. Germline V gene lookup returns CDR1 SGHRS and CDR2 YFSETQ. The CDR3 DNA is TGCGCCAGCAGCCTTCCCTCCGATGAGCAGTTCTTC. Translation: CASSLPSDEQFF. The full variable domain, in which reference TRBV5-1 and TRBJ2-1 provide the parts outside the CDR3, is KAGVTQTPRYLIKTRGQQVTLSCSPISGHRSVSWYQQTPGQGLQFLFEYFSETQRNKGNFPGRFSGRQFSNSRSEMNVSTLELGDSALYLCASSLPSDEQFFGPGTRLTVL.

The chain uses TRBV27 and TRBJ2-7; D is unresolved. The V end lost 2 bases, the J end lost 1 base, and 3 bases lay between the germline ends. CDR1 is MNHEY and CDR2 is SMNVEV in the germline V gene (reference sequence). There are 12 residues in the CDR3. The CDR3 spells CASSLPSYEQYF. The CDR3 DNA follows: TGTGCCAGCAGTTTACCGTCCTACGAGCAGTACTTC.

This clone has a single count. The chain carries TRBV7-9 and TRBJ2-7, with a weak D call TRBD2 (6 bases). Trimming stripped 2 bases from V and 5 bases from J, with 22 bases between. Germline V lookup: CDR1 SEHNR, CDR2 FQNEAQ (reference sequence). The CDR3 runs to 17 residues. The CDR3 DNA sequence: TGTGCCAGCAGCTTATCGGCGTGGATTCAGGGAGGACACGAGCAGTACTTC. Translating gives CASSLSAWIQGGHEQYF.